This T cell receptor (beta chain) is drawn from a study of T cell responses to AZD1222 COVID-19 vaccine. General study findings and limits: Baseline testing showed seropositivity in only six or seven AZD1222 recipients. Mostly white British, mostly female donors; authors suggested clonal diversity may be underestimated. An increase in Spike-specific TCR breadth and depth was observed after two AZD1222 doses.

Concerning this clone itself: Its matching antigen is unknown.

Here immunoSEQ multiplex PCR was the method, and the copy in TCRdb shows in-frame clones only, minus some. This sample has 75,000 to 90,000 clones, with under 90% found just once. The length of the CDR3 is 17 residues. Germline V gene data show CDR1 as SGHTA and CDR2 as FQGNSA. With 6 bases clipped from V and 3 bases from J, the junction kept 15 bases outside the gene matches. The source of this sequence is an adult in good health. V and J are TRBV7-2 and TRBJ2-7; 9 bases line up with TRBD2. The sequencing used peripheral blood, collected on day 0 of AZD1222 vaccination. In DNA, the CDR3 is TGTGCCAGCAGTTCAGGCCTTTTAGCGGGAGATTACTACGAGCAGTACTTC. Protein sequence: CASSSGLLAGDYYEQYF.